This T cell receptor (beta chain) is drawn from a study of control samples from healthy donors and cancer patients (TCRdb year 2020). Including cysteine and phenylalanine, the CDR3 has 11 amino acids. Only the CDR3 part of the read is kept: 33 bases, read in frame from the first base. CDR1 SQVTM and CDR2 ANQGSEA were looked up in the germline V gene. V was cut back by 4 bases and J by 8 bases, leaving a gap of 11 bases between them. The method behind the library was the immunoSEQ multiplex PCR assay. TCRdb holds this immuneACCESS table with in-frame rearrangements only. Some clones are missing; in checked studies, unresolved V genes explain under half, and the rest has no known cause. For this sample the table gives about 61,000 clones, of which roughly 89% were detected only once. The top ten constitute over 5% of the sample. This clone came up a few times. Its antigen is currently not known. Base qualities are not recorded, but no much larger clone differs from it by a single base.

This TCR was recovered from a man aged 55 to 70 with colorectal cancer. This receptor chain uses TRBV29-1 and TRBJ1-1, with the D gene too uncertain to name. The sequenced sample consisted of PBMCs. The sequence in DNA is TGCAGCGTTGGAGTGGGTCGGGAAGCTTTCTTT. It codes for CSVGVGREAFF. This CDR3, with the reference TRBV29-1 and TRBJ1-1 proteins standing in past its ends, gives the full variable domain SAVISQKPSRDICQRGTSLTIQCQVDSQVTMMFWYRQQPGQSLTLIATANQGSEATYESGFVIDKFPISRPNLTFSTLTVSNMSPEDSSIYLCSVGVGREAFFGQGTRLTVV.